This TCR beta chain was profiled in a study of blood T cells in healthy people across ages. Overall study results and limits: Among T cells, TCR beta diversity per million cells dropped roughly linearly as age rose. PBMCs that were unsorted prevented a conclusive naive versus antigen-experienced comparison. Estimates drawn from one million T cells were deemed to understate diversity. Both higher diversity and more naive CD4+ cells marked long-lived donors when set against aged donors.

V trimming: 4 bases; J trimming: 6 bases; junction bases outside the gene matches: 7. The germline V gene encodes CDR1 MNHEY and CDR2 SMNVEV (reference sequence). The CDR3 is made up of 14 amino acids. Note on this clonotype: Its antigen is as yet unknown.

Through a sample-barcoded 5' primer and a J-beta primer mix, a second PCR was run for roughly 6 to 11 cycles. A single record per CDR3 protein comes from TCRdb applying MiXCR to the 5' RACE reads. The sample lists 1.5 million to 2 million distinct CDR3 sequences, almost 35% occurring once. The sequencing sample was made of blood. V usage is TRBV27 and J usage is TRBJ2-3, with 7 bases fitting TRBD2. This receptor was taken from a woman in her twenties or thirties in good health. CDR3 loop: CASSSAGALDTQYF. The DNA of the CDR3 is TGTGCCAGCAGTTCTGCGGGAGCCCTCGATACGCAGTATTTT.